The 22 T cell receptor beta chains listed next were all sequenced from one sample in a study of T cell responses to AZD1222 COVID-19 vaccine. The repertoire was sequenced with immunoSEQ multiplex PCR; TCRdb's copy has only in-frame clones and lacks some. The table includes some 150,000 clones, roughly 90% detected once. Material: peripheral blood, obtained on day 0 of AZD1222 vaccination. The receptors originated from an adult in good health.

This chain's CDR3 is CASSLIGGYEQYF. As DNA, the CDR3 is TGTGCCAGCAGTTTAATCGGCGGTTACGAGCAGTACTTC. The chain links TRBV12-3 or TRBV12-4 to TRBJ2-7; no reliable D call. The CDR3 runs 13 residues. V gave up 2 bases and J gave up 4 bases, with 9 bases separating them.

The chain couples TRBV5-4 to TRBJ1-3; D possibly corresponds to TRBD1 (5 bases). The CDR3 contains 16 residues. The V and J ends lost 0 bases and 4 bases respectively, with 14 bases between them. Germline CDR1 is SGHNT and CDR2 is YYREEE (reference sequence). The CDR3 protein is CASSLGPGTDGNTIYF. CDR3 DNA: TGTGCCAGCAGCTTGGGCCCCGGGACGGACGGAAACACCATATATTTT.

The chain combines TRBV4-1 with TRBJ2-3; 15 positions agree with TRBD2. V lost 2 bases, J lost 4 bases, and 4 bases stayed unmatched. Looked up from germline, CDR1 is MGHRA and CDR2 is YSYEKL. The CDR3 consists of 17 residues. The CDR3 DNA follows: TGCGCCAGCAGCCAAAAGGGACTAGCGGGAGGATCAGATACGCAGTATTTT. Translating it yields CASSQKGLAGGSDTQYF.

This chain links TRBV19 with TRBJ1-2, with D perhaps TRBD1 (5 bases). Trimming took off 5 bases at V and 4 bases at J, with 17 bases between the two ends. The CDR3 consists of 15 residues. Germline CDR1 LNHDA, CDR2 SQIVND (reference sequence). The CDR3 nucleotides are TGTGCCAGTAGTCCGGGGCGGGTTCTTCCCTATGGCTACACCTTC. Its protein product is CASSPGRVLPYGYTF.

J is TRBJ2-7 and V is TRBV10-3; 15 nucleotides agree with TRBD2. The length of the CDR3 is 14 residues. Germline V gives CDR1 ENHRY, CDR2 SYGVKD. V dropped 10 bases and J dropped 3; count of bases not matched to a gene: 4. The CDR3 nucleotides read TGTGCCACGGGGACTAGCGGGGGGATCTACGAGCAGTACTTC. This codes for CATGTSGGIYEQYF.

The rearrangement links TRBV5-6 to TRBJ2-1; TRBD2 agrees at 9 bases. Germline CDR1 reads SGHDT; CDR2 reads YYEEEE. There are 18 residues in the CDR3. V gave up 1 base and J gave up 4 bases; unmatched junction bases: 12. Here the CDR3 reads CASSLLGLADRSYNEQFF. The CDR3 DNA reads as TGTGCCAGCAGCTTGCTGGGACTAGCCGATAGATCTTACAATGAGCAGTTCTTC.

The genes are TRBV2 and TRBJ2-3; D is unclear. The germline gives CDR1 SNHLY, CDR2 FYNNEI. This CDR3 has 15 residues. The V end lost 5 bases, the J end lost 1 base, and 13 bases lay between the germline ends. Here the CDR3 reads CASSWRPTRTDTQYF. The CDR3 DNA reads TGTGCCAGCAGTTGGAGACCAACCCGCACAGATACGCAGTATTTT. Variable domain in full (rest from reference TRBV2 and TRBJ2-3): EPEVTQTPSHQVTQMGQEVILRCVPISNHLYFYWYRQILGQKVEFLVSFYNNEISEKSEIFDDQFSVERPDGSNFTLKIRSTKLEDSAMYFCASSWRPTRTDTQYFGPGTRLTVL.

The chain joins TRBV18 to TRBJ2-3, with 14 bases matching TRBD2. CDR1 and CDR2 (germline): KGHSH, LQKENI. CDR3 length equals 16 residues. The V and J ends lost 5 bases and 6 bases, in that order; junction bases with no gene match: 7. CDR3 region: CASSSGLAGVKDTQYF. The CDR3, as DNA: TGTGCCAGCTCATCGGGACTAGCGGGAGTCAAGGATACGCAGTATTTT.

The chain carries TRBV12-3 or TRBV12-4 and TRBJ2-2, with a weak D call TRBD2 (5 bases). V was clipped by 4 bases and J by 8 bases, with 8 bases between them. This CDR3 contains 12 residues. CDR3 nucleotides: TGTGCCAGCAGTTCCCAGCGGGGGGAGCTGTTTTTT. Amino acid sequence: CASSSQRGELFF.

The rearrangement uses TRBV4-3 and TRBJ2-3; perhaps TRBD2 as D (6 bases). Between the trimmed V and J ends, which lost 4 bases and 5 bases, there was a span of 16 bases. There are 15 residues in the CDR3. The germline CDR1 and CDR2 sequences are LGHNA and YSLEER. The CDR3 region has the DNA TGCGCCAGCAGCCCATTTTACGGGGGAGTAGATACGCAGTATTTT. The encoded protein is CASSPFYGGVDTQYF.

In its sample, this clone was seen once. CDR3 loop: CASSATENIQYF. In DNA, the CDR3 is TGTGCCAGCAGCGCGACAGAAAACATTCAGTACTTC. The chain has TRBV5-8 and TRBJ2-4; possibly TRBD1 for D (5 bases). V was shortened by 4 bases and J by 5 bases, with 7 bases between the two germline ends. The germline V gene encodes CDR1 SGHTS and CDR2 YDEGEE. CDR3 length: 12 residues. Together with reference TRBV5-8 and TRBJ2-4, the CDR3 gives the full variable domain: EAGVTQSPTHLIKTRGQQATLRCSPISGHTSVYWYQQALGLGLQFLLWYDEGEERNRGNFPPRFSGRQFPNYSSELNVNALELEDSALYLCASSATENIQYFGAGTRLSVL.

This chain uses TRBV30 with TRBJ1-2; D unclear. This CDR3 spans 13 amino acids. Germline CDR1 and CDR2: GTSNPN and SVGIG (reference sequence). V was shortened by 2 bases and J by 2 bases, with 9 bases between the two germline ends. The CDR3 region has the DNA TGTGCCTGGAGTACGGCAGAAAACTATGGCTACACCTTC. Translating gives CAWSTAENYGYTF.

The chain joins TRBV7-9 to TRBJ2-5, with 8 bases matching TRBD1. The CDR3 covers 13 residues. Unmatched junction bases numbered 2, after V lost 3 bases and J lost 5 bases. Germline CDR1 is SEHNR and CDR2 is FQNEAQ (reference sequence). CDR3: CASSLDRAETQYF. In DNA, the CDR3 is TGTGCCAGCAGCTTGGACAGGGCCGAGACCCAGTACTTC.

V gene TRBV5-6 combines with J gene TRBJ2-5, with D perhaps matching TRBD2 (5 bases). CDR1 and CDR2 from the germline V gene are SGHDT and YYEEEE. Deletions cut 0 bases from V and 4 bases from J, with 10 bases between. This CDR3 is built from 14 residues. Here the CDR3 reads CASSLVTGTETQYF. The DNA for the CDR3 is TGTGCCAGCAGCTTGGTTACGGGAACAGAGACCCAGTACTTC.

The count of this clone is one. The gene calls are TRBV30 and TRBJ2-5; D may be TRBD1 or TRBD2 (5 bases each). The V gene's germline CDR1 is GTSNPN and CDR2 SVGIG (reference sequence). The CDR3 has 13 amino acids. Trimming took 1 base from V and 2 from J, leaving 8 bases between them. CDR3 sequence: CAWSGGRQETQYF. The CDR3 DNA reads TGTGCCTGGAGTGGGGGACGGCAAGAGACCCAGTACTTC.

CDR3 region: CASSLRGRETQYF. CDR3 sequence (DNA): TGTGCCAGCAGTCTTAGGGGTCGGGAGACCCAGTACTTC. This chain uses TRBV12-3 or TRBV12-4 with TRBJ2-5, with D maybe TRBD1 (5 bases). The length of the CDR3 is 13 residues. The germline V and J ends were trimmed by 5 bases and 5 bases, with 12 bases remaining between them.

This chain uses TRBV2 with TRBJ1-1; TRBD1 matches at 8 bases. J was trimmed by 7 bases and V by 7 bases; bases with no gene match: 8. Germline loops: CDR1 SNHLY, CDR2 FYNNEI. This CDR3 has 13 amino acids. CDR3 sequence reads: CASMGRGLVEAFF. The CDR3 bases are TGTGCCAGCATGGGCAGGGGGCTGGTTGAAGCTTTCTTT. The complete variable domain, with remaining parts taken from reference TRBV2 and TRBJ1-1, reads EPEVTQTPSHQVTQMGQEVILRCVPISNHLYFYWYRQILGQKVEFLVSFYNNEISEKSEIFDDQFSVERPDGSNFTLKIRSTKLEDSAMYFCASMGRGLVEAFFGQGTRLTVV.

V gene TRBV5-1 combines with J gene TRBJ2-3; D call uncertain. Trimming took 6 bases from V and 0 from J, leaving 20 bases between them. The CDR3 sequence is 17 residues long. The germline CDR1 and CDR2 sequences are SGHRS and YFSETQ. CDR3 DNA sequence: TGCGCCAGCATCCTCCGGGCTTTCTCGGTTAGCACAGATACGCAGTATTTT. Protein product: CASILRAFSVSTDTQYF.

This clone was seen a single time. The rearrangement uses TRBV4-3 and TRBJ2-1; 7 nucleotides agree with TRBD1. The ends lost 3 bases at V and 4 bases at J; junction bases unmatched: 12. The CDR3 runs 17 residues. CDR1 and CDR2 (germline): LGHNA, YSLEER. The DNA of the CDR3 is TGCGCCAGCAGCCATGCACGGGACAGAAAAATTTACAATGAGCAGTTCTTC. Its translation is CASSHARDRKIYNEQFF.

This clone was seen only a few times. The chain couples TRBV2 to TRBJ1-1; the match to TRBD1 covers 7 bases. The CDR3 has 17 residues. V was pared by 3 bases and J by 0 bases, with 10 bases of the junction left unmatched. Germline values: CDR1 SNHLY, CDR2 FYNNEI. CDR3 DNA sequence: TGTGCCAGCAGTGACGGGATATTAACAGGGGTGAACACTGAAGCTTTCTTT. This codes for CASSDGILTGVNTEAFF.

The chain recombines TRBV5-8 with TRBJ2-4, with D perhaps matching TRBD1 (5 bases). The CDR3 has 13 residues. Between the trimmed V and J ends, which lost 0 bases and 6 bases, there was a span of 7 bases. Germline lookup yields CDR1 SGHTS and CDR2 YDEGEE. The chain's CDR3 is CASSLVRGNIQYF. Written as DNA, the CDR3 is TGTGCCAGCAGCTTGGTAAGGGGAAACATTCAGTACTTC.

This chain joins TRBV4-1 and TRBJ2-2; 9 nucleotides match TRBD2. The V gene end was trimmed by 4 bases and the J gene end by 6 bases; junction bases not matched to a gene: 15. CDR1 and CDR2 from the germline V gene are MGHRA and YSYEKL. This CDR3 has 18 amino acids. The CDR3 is CASSPILRGGRAPGELFF. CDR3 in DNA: TGCGCCAGCAGCCCTATCCTCCGGGGCGGGAGGGCCCCCGGGGAGCTGTTTTTT.